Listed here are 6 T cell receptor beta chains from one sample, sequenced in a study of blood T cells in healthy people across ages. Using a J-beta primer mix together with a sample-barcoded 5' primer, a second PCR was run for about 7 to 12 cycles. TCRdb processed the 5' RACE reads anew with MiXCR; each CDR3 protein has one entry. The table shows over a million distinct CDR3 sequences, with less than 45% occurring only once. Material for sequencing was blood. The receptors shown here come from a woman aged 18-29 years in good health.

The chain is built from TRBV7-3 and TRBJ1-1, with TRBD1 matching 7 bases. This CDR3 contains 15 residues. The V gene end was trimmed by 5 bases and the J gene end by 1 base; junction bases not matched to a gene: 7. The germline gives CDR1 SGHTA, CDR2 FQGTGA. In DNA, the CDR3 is TGTGCCAGCAGCCAGACAGGGTCGAAGAACACTGAAGCTTTCTTT. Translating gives CASSQTGSKNTEAFF.

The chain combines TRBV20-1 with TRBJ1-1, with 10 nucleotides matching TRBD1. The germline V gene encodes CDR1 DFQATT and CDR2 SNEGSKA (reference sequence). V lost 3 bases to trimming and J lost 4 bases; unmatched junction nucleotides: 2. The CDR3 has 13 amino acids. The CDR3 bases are TGCAGTGCTAGCGACAGGGGGCCCACTGAAGCTTTCTTT. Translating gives CSASDRGPTEAFF.

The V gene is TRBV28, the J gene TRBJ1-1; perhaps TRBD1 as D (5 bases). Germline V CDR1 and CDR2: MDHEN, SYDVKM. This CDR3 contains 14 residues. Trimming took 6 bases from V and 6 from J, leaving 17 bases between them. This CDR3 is CASRTPGEGPEAFF. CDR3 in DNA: TGTGCCAGCAGAACCCCGGGGGAGGGCCCTGAAGCTTTCTTT.

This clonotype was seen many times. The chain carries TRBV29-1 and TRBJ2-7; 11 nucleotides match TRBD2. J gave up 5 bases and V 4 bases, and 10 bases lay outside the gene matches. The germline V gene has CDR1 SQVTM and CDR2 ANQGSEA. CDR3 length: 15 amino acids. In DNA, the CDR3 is TGCAGCGTTGGCCTGGGACTAGCGGAGTGGAACGAGCAGTACTTC. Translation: CSVGLGLAEWNEQYF.

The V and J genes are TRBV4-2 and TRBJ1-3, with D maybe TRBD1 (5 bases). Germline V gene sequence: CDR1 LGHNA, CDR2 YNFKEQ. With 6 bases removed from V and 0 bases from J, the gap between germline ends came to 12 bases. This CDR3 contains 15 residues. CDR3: CASRTDGGSGNTIYF. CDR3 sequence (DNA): TGTGCCAGCAGAACAGACGGGGGCTCTGGAAACACCATATATTTT.

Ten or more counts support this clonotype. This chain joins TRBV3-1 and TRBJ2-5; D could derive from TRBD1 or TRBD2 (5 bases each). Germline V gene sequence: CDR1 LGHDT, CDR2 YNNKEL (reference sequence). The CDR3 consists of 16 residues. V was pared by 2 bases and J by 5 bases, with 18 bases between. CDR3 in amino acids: CASSQFPGPAVETQYF. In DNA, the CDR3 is TGTGCCAGCAGCCAATTTCCGGGACCAGCGGTGGAGACCCAGTACTTC.